This T cell receptor beta chain was recorded in a study of T cells in Graves' hyperthyroidism and ophthalmopathy (dated by TCRdb to between 2018 and 2021). In terms of the full investigation: Peripheral blood was collected at initial diagnosis, before any treatment. Thyroid tissue and blood T-cell repertoires from about six Graves' hyperthyroidism patients were also compared in the study. The 100 discovery patients were divided at random into training and test sets in a 7:3 ratio. A discovery cohort of about 96 patients, roughly 45 with Graves' ophthalmopathy and about 58 with stable Graves' hyperthyroidism, was used to find distinguishing TCR V-J signatures. After blood sampling, hyperthyroidism patients were treated with methimazole at a starting dose of 30 mg daily, and ophthalmopathy patients were treated with high-dose intravenous methylprednisolone. An independent validation cohort of about 19 hyperthyroidism patients and over 15 patients who later progressed to ophthalmopathy tested prospective prediction of ophthalmopathy. According to the paper, TCR Vbeta CDR3 sequencing was carried out on 135 peripheral blood samples, which came from over 40 ophthalmopathy, 75 or so hyperthyroidism and approximately 17 progressor patients. Paper-wide results and their limitations: Ophthalmopathy was separated from stable hyperthyroidism by a 13 V-J signature model, with over 85% sensitivity and roughly 81% specificity obtained in cross-validation and 80%/75% obtained in testing. No statistical method was used to fix the sample size in advance, and group allocation was not hidden from the investigators. In validation, progression to ophthalmopathy was predicted by the model with more than 65% sensitivity and about 72% specificity, a median of around 5.9 months before onset. Most expanded thyroid clonotypes (frequency above 0.001) were also found in blood, which suggests that blood repertoires may mirror thyroid immune responses.

V ends up 7 bases short and J 0 bases short, with an unmatched junction base count of 6. The CDR3 goes from the cysteine to the phenylalanine over 18 residues. CDR3 DNA is the only sequence kept; it has 54 bases, read in frame from the first base. The germline V gene provides CDR1 SNHLY and CDR2 FYNNEI. Stable Graves' hyperthyroidism was defined as the absence of progression to ophthalmopathy over 18 months of follow-up. Hyperthyroidism patients were newly diagnosed, had a disease duration of under 2 months, and were aged 18 to 65 years. Patients with uncontrolled infections, other autoimmune diseases, pregnancy or lactation were excluded. Diagnoses were based on clinical symptoms, serum thyroxine and TRAb, thyroid ultrasound and orbital computed tomography. Ficoll-Paque density gradient centrifugation was used to isolate PBMCs from around 10 ml of fresh peripheral blood. Total RNA was extracted using Trizol reagent, and RNA quality was assessed on an Agilent 2100 Bioanalyzer.

This clonotype has a count of ten or more. Its target antigen remains unknown. Base qualities are missing; no much larger clone stands one base away. TCR beta CDR3 regions were amplified from RNA transcripts. The first round of RT-PCR for the TCR CDR3 was performed with the HTBI primer set and the Qiagen OneStep RT-PCR kit. A second multiplex PCR round built the libraries, followed by size selection and purification. The libraries were sequenced on an Illumina HiSeq2000 using paired-end 100 bp reads. In the original analysis: SOAPnuke was used to process the raw data, throwing out any read that contained adapters or uncalled bases, had a mean Phred below 15, or lacked an exact constant-primer or identifier match. COPE v1.2.5 was used to merge the high-quality paired reads, and each unique nucleotide sequence was defined as a clonotype. Clonotypes were aligned to IMGT TRBV, TRBD and TRBJ reference segments using MiTCR v1.1. The analysis was restricted to V-J combinations with a frequency above 0.0001, which together covered 99% to 99.2% of the repertoires. The TCS score was defined as F50 (clonal expansion) divided by E x V (chaos), with BLOSUM62-based TCRdist calculated between CDR3 peptides within each V-J. Welch's t-statistics and random forest reduced several hundred V-J features to 13, which were used in a naive Bayes classifier (R e1071). TCRdb took the public reads, trimmed them with fastp at Q25, ran MiXCR for clone calling and kept in-frame beta chains. Records with the same CDR3 protein are collapsed into one entry carrying the most frequent genes and DNA. V and J calls and clone size were set by TCRdb, not the authors. The sample has about 480,000 distinct CDR3 sequences on record, 14% of them singletons. The biggest ten clones account for about 17% of the sample.

This receptor was obtained from a woman aged 18 to 35 with Graves' hyperthyroidism. Sequenced material: blood. The V and J genes are TRBV2 and TRBJ2-1, with 16 middle bases fitting TRBD2. The CDR3: CASMGLAGGLSSYNEQFF. The nucleotide sequence reads as follows: TGTGCCAGCATGGGACTAGCGGGAGGGTTGAGCTCCTACAATGAGCAGTTCTTC.